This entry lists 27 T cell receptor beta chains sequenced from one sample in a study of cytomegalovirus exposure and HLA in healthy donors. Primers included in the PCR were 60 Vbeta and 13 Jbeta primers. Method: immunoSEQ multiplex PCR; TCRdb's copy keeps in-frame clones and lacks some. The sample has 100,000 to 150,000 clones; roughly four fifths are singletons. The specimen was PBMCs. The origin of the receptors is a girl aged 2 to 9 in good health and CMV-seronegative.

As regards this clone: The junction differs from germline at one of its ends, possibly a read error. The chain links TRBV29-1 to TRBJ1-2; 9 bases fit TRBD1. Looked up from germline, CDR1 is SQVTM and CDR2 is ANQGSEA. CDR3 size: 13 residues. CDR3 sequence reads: CSVTGGKGYSYTF. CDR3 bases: TGCAGCGTTACAGGGGGCAAAGGCTATAGCTACACCTTC.

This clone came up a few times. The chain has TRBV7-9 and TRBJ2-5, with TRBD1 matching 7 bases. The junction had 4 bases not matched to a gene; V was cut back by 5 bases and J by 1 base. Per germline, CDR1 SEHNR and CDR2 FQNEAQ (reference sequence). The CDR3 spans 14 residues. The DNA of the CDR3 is TGTGCCAGCAGCCAACGACAGGGCCAAGAGACCCAGTACTTC. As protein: CASSQRQGQETQYF.

This CDR3 is CASSLALGGRDYGYTF. The CDR3 nucleotides are TGTGCCAGCAGCTTAGCGCTCGGAGGAAGGGACTATGGCTACACCTTC. The chain has TRBV7-8 and TRBJ1-2; the D is unclear. The V end was cut by 0 bases, the J end by 3 bases, with 14 bases between. CDR1 SGHVS and CDR2 FQNEAQ come from the germline V gene. The CDR3 extends over 16 amino acids.

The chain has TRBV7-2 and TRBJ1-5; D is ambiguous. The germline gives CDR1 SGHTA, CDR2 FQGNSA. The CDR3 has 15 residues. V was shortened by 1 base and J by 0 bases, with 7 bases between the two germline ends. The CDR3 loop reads CASSLGSNSNQPQHF. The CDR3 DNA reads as TGTGCCAGCAGCTTAGGATCTAATAGCAATCAGCCCCAGCATTTT.

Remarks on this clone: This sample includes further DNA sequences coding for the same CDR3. Here the CDR3 reads CSVVLAGGTDTQYF. In DNA form, the CDR3 reads TGCAGCGTTGTACTAGCGGGCGGCACAGATACGCAGTATTTT. The rearrangement joins TRBV29-1 to TRBJ2-3; 9 bases line up with TRBD2. Trimming removed 4 bases from V and 1 base from J; junction bases left unmatched: 3. This CDR3 region has 14 residues. Germline lookup yields CDR1 SQVTM and CDR2 ANQGSEA.

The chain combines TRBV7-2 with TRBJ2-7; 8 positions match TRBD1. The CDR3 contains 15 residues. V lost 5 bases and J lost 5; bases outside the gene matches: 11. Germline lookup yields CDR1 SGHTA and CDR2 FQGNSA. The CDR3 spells CASSPRQGRLDEQYF. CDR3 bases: TGTGCCAGCAGCCCCAGACAGGGGAGATTGGACGAGCAGTACTTC.

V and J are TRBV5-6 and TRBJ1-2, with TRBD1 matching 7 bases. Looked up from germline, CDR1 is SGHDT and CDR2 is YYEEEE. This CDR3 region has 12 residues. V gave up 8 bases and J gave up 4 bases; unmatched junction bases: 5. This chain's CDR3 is CASNRGSYGYTF. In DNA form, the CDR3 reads TGTGCCAGTAACAGGGGAAGCTATGGCTACACCTTC.

The CDR3 nucleotides are TGTGCCAGCAGCCGACAGGGGGCGAGGGGCACTGAAGCTTTCTTT. Translated, it gives CASSRQGARGTEAFF. V is TRBV14 and J is TRBJ1-1; 10 bases agree with TRBD1. The CDR3 covers 15 residues. The germline V gene encodes CDR1 SGHDN and CDR2 FVKESK. Germline trimming cut 4 bases from V and 4 bases from J; bases unmatched to any gene: 6. Complete variable domain (other parts from reference TRBV14 and TRBJ1-1): EAGVTQFPSHSVIEKGQTVTLRCDPISGHDNLYWYRRVMGKEIKFLLHFVKESKQDESGMPNNRFLAERTGGTYSTLKVQPAELEDSGVYFCASSRQGARGTEAFFGQGTRLTVV.

The CDR3 sequence: CASSASGVTNYGYTF. The CDR3 DNA follows: TGTGCCAGCAGCGCGTCAGGGGTGACTAACTATGGCTACACCTTC. The chain is built from TRBV7-8 and TRBJ1-2, with D tentatively TRBD1 (6 bases). Germline values: CDR1 SGHVS, CDR2 FQNEAQ. There are 15 residues in the CDR3. V lost 5 bases and J 0 bases, leaving 13 bases between the germline ends.

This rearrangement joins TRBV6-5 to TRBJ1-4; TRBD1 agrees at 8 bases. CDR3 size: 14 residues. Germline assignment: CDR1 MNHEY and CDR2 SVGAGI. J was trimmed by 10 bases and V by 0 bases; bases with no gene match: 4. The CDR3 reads CASSYSPGGGKLFF. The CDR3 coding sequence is TGTGCCAGCAGTTACTCGCCAGGGGGCGGAAAACTGTTTTTT.

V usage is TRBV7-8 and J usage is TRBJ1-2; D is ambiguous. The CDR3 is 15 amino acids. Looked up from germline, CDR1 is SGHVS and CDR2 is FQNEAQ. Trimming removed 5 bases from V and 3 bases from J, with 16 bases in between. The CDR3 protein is CASSPRGEIYYGYTF. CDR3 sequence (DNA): TGTGCCAGCAGCCCGCGTGGAGAAATCTACTATGGCTACACCTTC.

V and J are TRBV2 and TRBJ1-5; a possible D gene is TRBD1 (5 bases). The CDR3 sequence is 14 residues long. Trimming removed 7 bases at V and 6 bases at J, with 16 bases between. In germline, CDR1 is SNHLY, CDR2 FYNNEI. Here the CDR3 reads CASTGGGGGQPQHF. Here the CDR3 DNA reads TGTGCCAGCACCGGGGGGGGTGGGGGTCAGCCCCAGCATTTT.

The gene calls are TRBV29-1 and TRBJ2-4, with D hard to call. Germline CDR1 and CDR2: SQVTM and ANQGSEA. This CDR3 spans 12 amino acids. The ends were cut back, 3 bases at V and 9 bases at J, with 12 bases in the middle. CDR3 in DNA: TGCAGCGTTGACAGGCTTCAAGGCATTCAGTACTTC. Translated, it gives CSVDRLQGIQYF.

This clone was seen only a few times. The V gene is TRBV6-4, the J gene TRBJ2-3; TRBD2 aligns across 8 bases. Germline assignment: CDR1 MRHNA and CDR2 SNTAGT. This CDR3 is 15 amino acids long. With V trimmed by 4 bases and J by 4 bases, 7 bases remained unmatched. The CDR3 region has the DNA TGTGCCAGCAGTGCATCGGGGGGGCCTTCAGATACGCAGTATTTT. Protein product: CASSASGGPSDTQYF.

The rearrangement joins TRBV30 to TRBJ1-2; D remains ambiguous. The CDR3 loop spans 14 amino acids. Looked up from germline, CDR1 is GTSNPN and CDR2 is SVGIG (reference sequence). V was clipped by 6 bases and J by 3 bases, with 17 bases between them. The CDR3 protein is CACHIPGADYGYTF. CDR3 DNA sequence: TGTGCCTGCCATATCCCGGGTGCCGACTATGGCTACACCTTC.

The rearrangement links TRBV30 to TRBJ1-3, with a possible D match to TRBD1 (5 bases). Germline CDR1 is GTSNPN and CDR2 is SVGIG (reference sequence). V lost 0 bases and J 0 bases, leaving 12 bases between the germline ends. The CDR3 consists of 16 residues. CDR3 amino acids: CAWSVYRQHSGNTIYF. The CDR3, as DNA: TGTGCCTGGAGTGTTTATAGACAGCACTCTGGAAACACCATATATTTT.

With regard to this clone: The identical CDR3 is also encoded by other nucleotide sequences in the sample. The DNA of the CDR3 is TGCGCCAGCAGCTCGCGGGGGACGAGTGAAGCTTTCTTT. Its protein is CASSSRGTSEAFF. The chain has TRBV5-1 and TRBJ1-1; D may be TRBD1 (5 bases). CDR3 length: 13 amino acids. Germline V CDR1 and CDR2: SGHRS, YFSETQ. Trimming shortened V by 3 bases and J by 7 bases, and 13 bases separated the two germline ends.

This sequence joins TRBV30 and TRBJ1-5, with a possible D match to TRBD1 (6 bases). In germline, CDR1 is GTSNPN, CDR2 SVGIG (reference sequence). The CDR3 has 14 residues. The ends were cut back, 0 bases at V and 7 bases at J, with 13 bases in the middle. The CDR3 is CAWSVQSGAQPQHF. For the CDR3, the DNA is TGTGCCTGGAGTGTACAATCAGGGGCACAGCCCCAGCATTTT. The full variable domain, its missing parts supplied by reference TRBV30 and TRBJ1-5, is SQTIHQWPATLVQPVGSPLSLECTVEGTSNPNLYWYRQAAGRGLQLLFYSVGIGQISSEVPQNLSASRPQDRQFILSSKKLLLSDSGFYLCAWSVQSGAQPQHFGDGTRLSIL.

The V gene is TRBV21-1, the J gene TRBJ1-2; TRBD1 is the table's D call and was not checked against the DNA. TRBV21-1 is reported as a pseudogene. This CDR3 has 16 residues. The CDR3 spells CASSKRDREANYGYTF. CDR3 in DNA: TGTGCCAGCAGCAAACGAGACAGAGAAGCTAACTATGGCTACACCTTC.

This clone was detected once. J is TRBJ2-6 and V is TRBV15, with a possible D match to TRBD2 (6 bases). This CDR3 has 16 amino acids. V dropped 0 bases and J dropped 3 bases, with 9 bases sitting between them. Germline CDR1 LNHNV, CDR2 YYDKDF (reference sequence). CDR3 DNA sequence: TGTGCCACCAGCAGAGATCAGGGAGGTGGGGCCAACGTCCTGACTTTC. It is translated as CATSRDQGGGANVLTF.

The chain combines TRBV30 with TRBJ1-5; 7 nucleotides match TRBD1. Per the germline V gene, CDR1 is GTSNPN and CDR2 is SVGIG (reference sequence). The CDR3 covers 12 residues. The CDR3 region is CALTGDNQPQHF. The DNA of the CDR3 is TGTGCTCTTACAGGGGACAATCAGCCCCAGCATTTT. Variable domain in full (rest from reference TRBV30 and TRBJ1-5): SQTIHQWPATLVQPVGSPLSLECTVEGTSNPNLYWYRQAAGRGLQLLFYSVGIGQISSEVPQNLSASRPQDRQFILSSKKLLLSDSGFYLCALTGDNQPQHFGDGTRLSIL.

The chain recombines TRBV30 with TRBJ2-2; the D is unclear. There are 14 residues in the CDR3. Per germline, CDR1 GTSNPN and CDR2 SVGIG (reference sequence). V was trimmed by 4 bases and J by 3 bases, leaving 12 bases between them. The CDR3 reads CAWNLIVHTGELFF. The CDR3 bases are TGTGCCTGGAACCTCATAGTGCACACCGGGGAGCTGTTTTTT. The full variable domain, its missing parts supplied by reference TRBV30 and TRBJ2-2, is SQTIHQWPATLVQPVGSPLSLECTVEGTSNPNLYWYRQAAGRGLQLLFYSVGIGQISSEVPQNLSASRPQDRQFILSSKKLLLSDSGFYLCAWNLIVHTGELFFGEGSRLTVL.

CDR3 DNA: TGTGCCAGCAGCTTAGTACAGGGGAAGCTGGGCTATGGCTACACCTTC. Its protein is CASSLVQGKLGYGYTF. The chain employs TRBV7-2 and TRBJ1-2; 7 bases line up with TRBD1. Germline CDR1 and CDR2: SGHTA and FQGNSA. CDR3 length: 16 amino acids. V lost 1 base and J lost 4; bases outside the gene matches: 9.

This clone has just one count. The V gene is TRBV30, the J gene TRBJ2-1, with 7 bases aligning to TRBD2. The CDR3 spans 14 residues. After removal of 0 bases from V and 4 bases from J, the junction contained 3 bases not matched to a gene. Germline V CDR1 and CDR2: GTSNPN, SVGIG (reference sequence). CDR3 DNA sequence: TGTGCCTGGAGTGTACCGGGGGGATACAATGAGCAGTTCTTC. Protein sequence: CAWSVPGGYNEQFF.

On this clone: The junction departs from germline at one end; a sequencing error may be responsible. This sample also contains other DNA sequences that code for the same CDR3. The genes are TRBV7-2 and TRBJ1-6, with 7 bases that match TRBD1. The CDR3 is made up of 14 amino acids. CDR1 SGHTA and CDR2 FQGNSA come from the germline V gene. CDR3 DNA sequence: TGTGCCAGCACCACAGGGGTCTATAATTCCCCCCTCCACTTT. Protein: CASTTGVYNSPLHF.

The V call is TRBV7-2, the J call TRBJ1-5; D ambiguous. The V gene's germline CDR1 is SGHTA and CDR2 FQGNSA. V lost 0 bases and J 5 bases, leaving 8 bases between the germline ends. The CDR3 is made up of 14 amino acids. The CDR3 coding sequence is TGTGCCAGCAGCTTAGCGCGGTCGGATCAGCCCCAGCATTTT. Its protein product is CASSLARSDQPQHF.

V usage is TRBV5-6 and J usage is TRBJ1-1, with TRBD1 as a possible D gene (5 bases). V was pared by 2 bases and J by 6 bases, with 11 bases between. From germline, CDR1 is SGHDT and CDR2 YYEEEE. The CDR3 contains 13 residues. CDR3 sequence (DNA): TGTGCCAGCAGCTTTGCAGGGTTCCCTGAAGCTTTCTTT. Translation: CASSFAGFPEAFF. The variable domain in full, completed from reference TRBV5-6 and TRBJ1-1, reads DAGVTQSPTHLIKTRGQQVTLRCSPKSGHDTVSWYQQALGQGPQFIFQYYEEEERQRGNFPDRFSGHQFPNYSSELNVNALLLGDSALYLCASSFAGFPEAFFGQGTRLTVV.